This T cell receptor (beta chain) was sequenced during a study of molecular identifiers for immune sequencing clone quantification. This CDR3 contains 12 residues. Germline CDR1 LNHNV, CDR2 YYDKDF (reference sequence). The V and J ends lost 4 bases and 12 bases respectively, with 13 bases between them. MiXCR, run by TCRdb on the PCR reads, gives a single entry per CDR3 protein. The sample comprises a few hundred thousand distinct CDR3 sequences, 20% to 25% of which are singletons, and 0.7% to 1% rests with the top ten. This clonotype was seen ten or more times. Its target is not known. Whole-study findings and limits: Clones above 20 RNA copies held over 99% of effector molecules, under 1% in naive cells.

This sequence originates from a human donor in good health. Some libraries in this study had Jurkat cell RNA spiked in. The rearrangement uses TRBV15 and TRBJ2-1, with D perhaps assigned TRBD1 or TRBD2 (5 bases each). The sample taken for sequencing was naive CD8+ T cells from blood, with Jurkat cell RNA spiked in. Subset given: FACS-sorted CD8+CD4-CCR7+CD45RA+ naive T cells. Written as DNA, the CDR3 is TGTGCCACCAGCACCCGGGGACCCGGGCAGTTCTTC. Translated, it gives CATSTRGPGQFF.